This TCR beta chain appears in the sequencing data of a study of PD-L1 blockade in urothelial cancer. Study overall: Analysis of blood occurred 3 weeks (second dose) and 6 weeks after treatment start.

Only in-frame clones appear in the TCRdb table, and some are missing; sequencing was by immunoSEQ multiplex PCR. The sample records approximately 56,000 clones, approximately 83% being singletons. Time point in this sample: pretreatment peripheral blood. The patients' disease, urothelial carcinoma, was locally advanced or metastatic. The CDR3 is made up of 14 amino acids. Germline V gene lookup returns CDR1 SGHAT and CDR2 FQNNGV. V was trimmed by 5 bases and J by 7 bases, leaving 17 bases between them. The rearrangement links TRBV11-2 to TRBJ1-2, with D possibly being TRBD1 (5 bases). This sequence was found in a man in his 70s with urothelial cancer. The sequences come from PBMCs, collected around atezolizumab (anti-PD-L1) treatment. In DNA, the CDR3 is TGTGCCAGCAGCCCCGCGGGGGGGGGAACTGGCTACACCTTC. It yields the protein CASSPAGGGTGYTF.